These 17 T cell receptor beta chains originate from one sample sequenced in a study of blood T cell repertoires in COVID-19. Assay used: immunoSEQ multiplex PCR; TCRdb lists only in-frame clones, some missing. Found here are under 450,000 clones, approximately 87% of them singletons; the top ten hold 1.3%. Sequenced: PBMCs or T cells enriched from blood (not recorded which). The receptors were gathered from a young man who had recovered from COVID-19.

The CDR3 nucleotides read TGCAGCGTTGAACCCCCCGGGACAGGGTTGGGAGGCTACACCTTC. This codes for CSVEPPGTGLGGYTF. The gene calls are TRBV29-1 and TRBJ1-2; 9 bases are shared with TRBD1. Germline V gives CDR1 SQVTM, CDR2 ANQGSEA. The ends lost 2 bases at V and 8 bases at J; junction bases unmatched: 12. This CDR3 has 15 residues.

This chain joins TRBV7-9 and TRBJ2-7, with a possible D match to TRBD2 (6 bases). Germline CDR1 SEHNR, CDR2 FQNEAQ (reference sequence). V shed 1 base and J shed 0 bases, with 10 bases lying between them. The CDR3 contains 15 residues. The CDR3 DNA reads TGTGCCAGCAGCTTAGGGGACTTCAGCTCCTACGAGCAGTACTTC. It is translated as CASSLGDFSSYEQYF.

The rearrangement uses TRBV9 and TRBJ2-5, with no clear D. V lost 4 bases, J lost 1 base, and 8 bases lay in between. The CDR3 is made up of 13 amino acids. Germline CDR1 SGDLS, CDR2 YYNGEE. The CDR3, as DNA: TGTGCCAGCAGCTACACCCCCCAAGAGACCCAGTACTTC. Translating it yields CASSYTPQETQYF.

V usage is TRBV4-1 and J usage is TRBJ2-1; 13 nucleotides line up with TRBD2. Germline CDR1 MGHRA, CDR2 YSYEKL. This CDR3 contains 16 residues. V lost 4 bases and J lost 8; bases outside the gene matches: 8. As DNA, the CDR3 is TGCGCCAGCAGCCTGCCTACTAGCGGGGGGGCCTATGAGCAGTTCTTC. It specifies CASSLPTSGGAYEQFF.

The chain joins TRBV21-1 to TRBJ1-6; TRBD1 is the table's D call and was not checked against the DNA. TRBV21-1 is a pseudogene locus. CDR3 length equals 20 residues. CDR3 in DNA: TGTGCCAGCAGCACGAGCAAACTGGACAGGGGAGGAGCAGTCGATTCACCCCTCCACTTT. As protein: CASSTSKLDRGGAVDSPLHF.

This rearrangement joins TRBV3-1 (or the pseudogene TRBV3-2) to TRBJ2-1; TRBD2 aligns across 11 bases. The V and J ends lost 1 base and 8 bases, in that order; junction bases with no gene match: 7. The CDR3 runs to 16 residues. Germline V gives CDR1 LGHDT, CDR2 YNNKEL (reference sequence). CDR3 sequence (DNA): TGTGCCAGCAGCCAAGGAGTAGCGGGGGGGCAGGATGAGCAGTTCTTC. Protein: CASSQGVAGGQDEQFF.

The rearrangement uses TRBV29-1 and TRBJ1-2; 7 bases match TRBD1. The CDR3 length is 12 residues. Trimming removed 4 bases from V and 8 bases from J; junction bases left unmatched: 7. Looked up from germline, CDR1 is SQVTM and CDR2 is ANQGSEA. The DNA for the CDR3 is TGCAGCGTTGGACAGGGAGTAGGAGGCTACACCTTC. It is translated as CSVGQGVGGYTF.

This chain uses TRBV25-1 with TRBJ1-2; 8 positions agree with TRBD1. Losses at the gene ends were 4 bases for V and 5 bases for J; bases not matched to a gene: 12. Germline V CDR1 and CDR2: MGHDK, SYGVNS. This CDR3 is 16 amino acids long. CDR3 coding DNA: TGTGCCAGCAGTGCACCAGGACAGGGACCCTTTTATGGCTACACCTTC. Its protein product is CASSAPGQGPFYGYTF.

This clone was seen more than once but under ten times. V usage is TRBV4-1 and J usage is TRBJ1-2, with 9 bases lining up with TRBD1. The CDR3 spans 15 residues. The V gene end was trimmed by 1 base and the J gene end by 4 bases; junction bases not matched to a gene: 4. CDR1 is MGHRA, CDR2 YSYEKL, per germline. The CDR3 region has the DNA TGCGCCAGCAGCCAAGGGACAGGGGTTTCCTATGGCTACACCTTC. Its protein product is CASSQGTGVSYGYTF.

This chain uses TRBV27 with TRBJ1-2; 7 bases map to TRBD1. Germline-derived CDR1 and CDR2 are MNHEY and SMNVEV (reference sequence). This CDR3 has 14 amino acids. V gave up 6 bases and J gave up 6 bases; unmatched junction bases: 10. CDR3 protein: CASSTSGTANGYTF. In nucleotides, the CDR3 is TGTGCCAGCAGCACCTCCGGGACAGCAAATGGCTACACCTTC.

The chain uses TRBV9 and TRBJ2-3; D is possibly TRBD1 (6 bases). There are 17 residues in the CDR3. Germline V gives CDR1 SGDLS, CDR2 YYNGEE. Trimming took 0 bases from V and 0 from J, leaving 14 bases between them. For the CDR3, the DNA is TGTGCCAGCAGCGTAGAACCCGGACAGACTAGCACAGATACGCAGTATTTT. This sequence encodes CASSVEPGQTSTDTQYF.

V is TRBV5-4 and J is TRBJ1-2; a possible D gene is TRBD1 (5 bases). The V end lost 5 bases, the J end lost 3 bases, and 8 bases lay between the germline ends. This CDR3 contains 12 residues. CDR1 and CDR2 (germline): SGHNT, YYREEE (reference sequence). CDR3 nucleotides: TGTGCCAGCAGTTCGACAGACTATGGCTACACCTTC. It specifies CASSSTDYGYTF.

The chain carries TRBV7-9 and TRBJ2-3; 10 bases line up with TRBD1. The CDR3 totals 15 residues. Trimming at V came to 9 bases and at J to 3 bases, leaving 9 bases not matched to a gene. Germline V gene sequence: CDR1 SEHNR, CDR2 FQNEAQ (reference sequence). In DNA form, the CDR3 reads TGTGCCAGTGGGAGACAGGGGGCAGGGACAGATACGCAGTATTTT. It specifies CASGRQGAGTDTQYF.

As regards this clone: One end of the junction fails to match germline, which may point to a read error. The CDR3 DNA sequence: TGTGCCAGCAGAGATCACGGGGGGACATTC. It translates to CASRDHGGTF. The chain couples TRBV2 to TRBJ2-7; maybe TRBD2 (7 bases). This CDR3 is 10 amino acids long. CDR1 and CDR2 (germline): SNHLY, FYNNEI. The full variable domain, in which reference TRBV2 and TRBJ2-7 provide the parts outside the CDR3, is EPEVTQTPSHQVTQMGQEVILRCVPISNHLYFYWYRQILGQKVEFLVSFYNNEISEKSEIFDDQFSVERPDGSNFTLKIRSTKLEDSAMYFCASRDHGGTFGPGTRLTVT.

The CDR3 loop is CASSHRKDFSYEQYF. The CDR3 DNA sequence: TGCGCCAGCAGCCACCGTAAAGACTTCTCCTACGAGCAGTACTTC. This chain links TRBV4-1 with TRBJ2-7; D unresolved. From germline, CDR1 is MGHRA and CDR2 YSYEKL. The CDR3 spans 15 residues. Trimming removed 3 bases from V and 0 bases from J, with 12 bases in between.

The chain carries TRBV6-1 and TRBJ1-3; TRBD1 might be the D (5 bases). V gave up 0 bases and J gave up 4 bases, with 16 bases separating them. From germline, CDR1 is MNHNS and CDR2 SASEGT. The CDR3 runs to 17 residues. DNA of the CDR3: TGTGCCAGCAGTGAAGCGGCAAGGGGCTTTACCGGAAACACCATATATTTT. Translating it yields CASSEAARGFTGNTIYF.

The rearrangement uses TRBV10-3 and TRBJ1-6, with D unresolved. This CDR3 contains 12 residues. Germline CDR1 and CDR2: ENHRY and SYGVKD. V lost 5 bases and J 6 bases, leaving 5 bases between the germline ends. CDR3 nucleotides: TGTGCCATCAGTCCGGGTAATTCACCCCTCCACTTT. It specifies CAISPGNSPLHF.